This T cell receptor (beta chain) emerged from a study of CD8 T cells in ankylosing spondylitis. Study results and limitations: Past studies reported some motif variants in reactive arthritis synovial fluid and blood. Matched synovial fluid from ankylosing spondylitis patients was reported to be enriched for disease-linked clones. The study identified a TCR beta motif of 7 or 8 highly homologous variants that appeared characteristic of ankylosing spondylitis blood.

Trimming stripped 4 bases from V and 6 bases from J, with 13 bases between. This CDR3 contains 14 residues. Germline V lookup: CDR1 SGHRS, CDR2 YFSETQ. Of note for this clonotype: Its cognate antigen is unknown.

Quantitative 5'-RACE was performed with molecular barcodes, and it yielded the TCR beta libraries. MiXCR, applied by TCRdb to the 5' RACE reads, yields one record per CDR3 protein. The sample consists of roughly 160,000 distinct CDR3 sequences, 11% of them appearing once. Input material: blood, either unsorted or a sorted T cell fraction (not recorded which). The sequence was obtained from a male donor with ankylosing spondylitis or in good health (not recorded which). The chain joins TRBV5-1 to TRBJ2-2; possibly TRBD2 for D (6 bases). The CDR3 region has the DNA TGCGCCAGCAGCCCGCTAGCGACCGCCGGGGAGCTGTTTTTT. Its translation is CASSPLATAGELFF.